What follows are 28 T cell receptor beta chains derived from one specimen sequenced in a study of T cells in Graves' hyperthyroidism and ophthalmopathy. RNA transcripts gave rise to amplified TCR beta CDR3 regions. When the TCR CDR3 underwent first-round RT-PCR, the HTBI primer set was used. TCRdb ran MiXCR on the multiplex PCR reads and lists one entry per CDR3 protein. The profile covers about 560,000 distinct CDR3 sequences, with roughly 14% appearing a single time and roughly 7.3% taken by the ten largest. The sample was blood. Receptors originate from a woman in her thirties with Graves' hyperthyroidism.

The chain is built from TRBV29-1 and TRBJ1-2; D is unresolved. The CDR3 has 11 residues. CDR1 is SQVTM and CDR2 is ANQGSEA in the germline V gene. V was trimmed by 8 bases and J by 4 bases, leaving 11 bases between them. The CDR3 DNA follows: TGCAGCACACCTGGGGTCTATGGCTACACCTTC. Translated, it gives CSTPGVYGYTF.

The rearrangement joins TRBV28 to TRBJ1-2; TRBD1 agrees at 12 bases. Unmatched junction bases numbered 26, after V lost 7 bases and J lost 2 bases. Germline V lookup: CDR1 MDHEN, CDR2 SYDVKM. This CDR3 is 22 amino acids long. The CDR3 DNA reads as TGTGCCAGCACTCCTTCCGGCAGTTCGAACACCGGGACAGGGGGCGCGAACTATGGCTACACCTTC. The encoded protein is CASTPSGSSNTGTGGANYGYTF.

The chain carries TRBV6-2 or TRBV6-3 and TRBJ1-1; 10 bases match TRBD1. From germline, CDR1 is MNHEY and CDR2 SVGEGT. Trimming at V came to 0 bases and at J to 6 bases, leaving 4 bases not matched to a gene. The CDR3 totals 15 residues. The CDR3 here is CASSYSGQGTPEAFF. The CDR3 DNA follows: TGTGCCAGCAGTTACTCGGGACAGGGGACCCCTGAAGCTTTCTTT.

This clonotype was picked up a small number of times. This rearrangement joins TRBV4-1 to TRBJ2-7; D is perhaps TRBD1 (7 bases). The CDR3 length is 17 residues. Trimming pared 3 bases from V and 2 bases from J, leaving 20 bases between. The germline CDR1 and CDR2 sequences are MGHRA and YSYEKL. The DNA of the CDR3 is TGCGCCAGCAGCCACTACCCTCAGGGGGGTTTAACCTACGAGCAGTACTTC. Protein product: CASSHYPQGGLTYEQYF.

This chain's CDR3 is CASSSGQSLGKLFF. Here the CDR3 DNA reads TGTGCCAGCAGTTCCGGACAGTCACTCGGAAAACTGTTTTTT. The chain employs TRBV28 and TRBJ1-4; D perhaps matches TRBD1 (6 bases). The germline gives CDR1 MDHEN, CDR2 SYDVKM. V was shortened by 4 bases and J by 10 bases, with 16 bases between the two germline ends. This CDR3 is built from 14 residues.

This clonotype has at least ten counts. The chain links TRBV4-1 to TRBJ2-2; 12 positions agree with TRBD2. The CDR3 is made up of 15 amino acids. Germline lookup yields CDR1 MGHRA and CDR2 YSYEKL. Trimming removed 4 bases from V and 5 bases from J; junction bases left unmatched: 2. Written as DNA, the CDR3 is TGCGCCAGCAGCCCTAGCGGGAGGGGGACCGGGGAGCTGTTTTTT. Protein sequence: CASSPSGRGTGELFF.

This clonotype came up many times. The chain uses TRBV6-2 or TRBV6-3 and TRBJ1-1; D might be TRBD1 (5 bases). Per the germline V gene, CDR1 is MNHEY and CDR2 is SVGEGT. V shed 7 bases and J shed 4 bases, with 13 bases lying between them. CDR3 length: 13 amino acids. CDR3 amino acids: CASTKAGSTEAFF. The CDR3, as DNA: TGTGCCAGCACCAAGGCAGGGAGCACTGAAGCTTTCTTT.

This clonotype was recorded many times. The CDR3 DNA reads TGTGCCAGCAGTTTACCAGGGTTTCGGGGGAATGAGCAGTTCTTC. Translation: CASSLPGFRGNEQFF. The chain is built from TRBV27 and TRBJ2-1, with D tentatively TRBD2 (6 bases). CDR1 MNHEY and CDR2 SMNVEV come from the germline V gene (reference sequence). The CDR3 runs 15 residues. Trimming stripped 2 bases from V and 7 bases from J, with 15 bases between.

Ten or more counts support this clonotype. The chain uses TRBV6-1 and TRBJ1-2, with TRBD1 matching over 9 bases. The trim removed 4 bases at V and 7 bases at J, leaving 4 bases unmatched. The CDR3 runs 13 residues. Germline CDR1 and CDR2: MNHNS and SASEGT. CDR3 sequence (DNA): TGTGCCAGCAGTGCACAGGGGGCGGGTGGCTACACCTTC. This sequence encodes CASSAQGAGGYTF.

A few counts support this clonotype. The rearrangement uses TRBV6-5 and TRBJ2-7; 8 positions agree with TRBD2. The V gene's germline CDR1 is MNHEY and CDR2 SVGAGI. CDR3 length: 14 residues. V lost 2 bases to trimming and J lost 1 base; unmatched junction nucleotides: 1. The CDR3, as DNA: TGTGCCAGCAGTTACCAGCGGGGGTCCTACGAGCAGTACTTC. Encoded protein: CASSYQRGSYEQYF.

This clonotype showed up many times. The chain links TRBV20-1 to TRBJ2-7, with 10 bases fitting TRBD2. After removal of 6 bases from V and 5 bases from J, the junction contained 13 bases not matched to a gene. The CDR3 sequence is 15 residues long. The germline gives CDR1 DFQATT, CDR2 SNEGSKA (reference sequence). The CDR3 is CSAHLPGLAINEQYF. The DNA for the CDR3 is TGCAGTGCCCACCTCCCGGGACTAGCGATCAACGAGCAGTACTTC.

This clonotype is judged medium-sized. This chain joins TRBV7-2 and TRBJ1-2; D remains ambiguous. The germline CDR1 and CDR2 sequences are SGHTA and FQGNSA. The length of the CDR3 is 17 residues. V lost 1 base, J lost 4 bases, and 19 bases lay in between. The CDR3 spells CASSLELASGDGYGYTF. CDR3 nucleotide sequence: TGTGCCAGCAGCTTAGAACTCGCCTCCGGCGATGGCTATGGCTACACCTTC.

This clonotype has ten or more counts. J is TRBJ1-2 and V is TRBV29-1; possibly TRBD1 for D (6 bases). The CDR3 runs to 14 residues. V lost 4 bases, J lost 7 bases, and 19 bases lay in between. Germline V gives CDR1 SQVTM, CDR2 ANQGSEA. CDR3 nucleotide sequence: TGCAGCGTTGGTCGGACAGCTAGTTCCGTTGGCTACACCTTC. Protein: CSVGRTASSVGYTF.

This clonotype showed up just a few times. This could be a read error, since a much larger clone is one nucleotide away. V gene TRBV4-2 combines with J gene TRBJ2-2; no clear D gene. V was cut by 0 bases and J by 1 base, with 3 bases left in between. CDR1 is LGHNA, CDR2 YNFKEQ, per germline. The CDR3 is 14 amino acids. The CDR3 coding sequence is TGTGCCAGCAGCCAAGAACAGAACACCGGGGAGCTGTTTTTT. Its protein product is CASSQEQNTGELFF.

This clonotype was detected many times. This chain connects TRBV20-1 to TRBJ2-7; 8 bases agree with TRBD1. Germline trimming cut 1 base from V and 4 bases from J; bases unmatched to any gene: 3. Germline V gives CDR1 DFQATT, CDR2 SNEGSKA (reference sequence). The CDR3 is 13 amino acids. Here the CDR3 reads CSARGTGWYEQYF. Written as DNA, the CDR3 is TGCAGTGCTAGAGGGACAGGGTGGTACGAGCAGTACTTC.

Ten or more counts support this clonotype. This chain connects TRBV14 to TRBJ2-1, with D unresolved. The ends were cut back, 0 bases at V and 0 bases at J, with 12 bases in the middle. This CDR3 is built from 17 residues. Germline loops: CDR1 SGHDN, CDR2 FVKESK. CDR3 residues: CASSQELTLSSYNEQFF. CDR3 sequence (DNA): TGTGCCAGCAGCCAAGAGCTAACCTTGAGCTCCTACAATGAGCAGTTCTTC.

This sequence joins TRBV7-9 and TRBJ2-7; 10 bases are a match to TRBD2. The CDR3 is 14 residues long. The germline CDR1 and CDR2 sequences are SEHNR and FQNEAQ (reference sequence). J gave up 5 bases and V 6 bases, and 7 bases lay outside the gene matches. CDR3 sequence: CASSPGLAKDEQYF. CDR3 coding DNA: TGTGCCAGCAGTCCGGGACTAGCGAAGGACGAGCAGTACTTC. Drawing the rest from reference TRBV7-9 and TRBJ2-7, the complete variable domain is DTGVSQNPRHKITKRGQNVTFRCDPISEHNRLYWYRQTLGQGPEFLTYFQNEAQLEKSRLLSDRFSAERPKGSFSTLEIQRTEQGDSAMYLCASSPGLAKDEQYFGPGTRLTVT.

This clonotype was picked up many times. The V call is TRBV11-2, the J call TRBJ2-1; TRBD2 might be the D (6 bases). Germline CDR1 reads SGHAT; CDR2 reads FQNNGV. The CDR3 runs 15 residues. Trimming took 7 bases from V and 5 from J, leaving 18 bases between them. The chain's CDR3 is CASIPRLGADNEQFF. The CDR3 DNA follows: TGTGCCAGCATCCCTCGACTAGGGGCTGACAATGAGCAGTTCTTC.

This clonotype was detected ten times or more. This chain joins TRBV27 and TRBJ2-1, with 9 bases that match TRBD2. The CDR3 contains 17 residues. CDR1 and CDR2 (germline): MNHEY, SMNVEV (reference sequence). V shed 2 bases, J shed 4 bases, and the junction held 9 bases outside the gene matches. The CDR3 coding sequence is TGTGCCAGCAGTTTAGCGGGAGGGCCCGTAGGATACAATGAGCAGTTCTTC. Translated, it gives CASSLAGGPVGYNEQFF.

This chain connects TRBV20-1 to TRBJ2-1, with TRBD2 matching 15 bases. The CDR3 sequence is 15 residues long. The germline gives CDR1 DFQATT, CDR2 SNEGSKA (reference sequence). The trim removed 6 bases at V and 5 bases at J, leaving 5 bases unmatched. The CDR3 loop is CSAQGLAGGNNEQFF. CDR3 in DNA: TGCAGTGCCCAAGGACTAGCGGGGGGGAACAATGAGCAGTTCTTC.

V is TRBV6-1 and J is TRBJ2-7, with D maybe TRBD1 (5 bases). This CDR3 contains 14 residues. Per germline, CDR1 MNHNS and CDR2 SASEGT. Trimming cost V 7 bases and J 6 bases, with 19 bases left between them. The CDR3 bases are TGTGCCAGCACCAAAGGGGTCCTCGACTGCGAGCAGTACTTC. Translated: CASTKGVLDCEQYF.

CDR3 nucleotides: TGTGCCAGTAGTATAGGACAGGCCCTCAATCAGCCCCAGCATTTT. Its protein is CASSIGQALNQPQHF. V gene TRBV19 combines with J gene TRBJ1-5; TRBD1 is a possible D gene (6 bases). V gave up 1 base and J gave up 3 bases, with 10 bases separating them. Germline-derived CDR1 and CDR2 are LNHDA and SQIVND (reference sequence). This CDR3 has 15 residues.

This chain uses TRBV20-1 with TRBJ1-5; 8 bases line up with TRBD1. Germline V gene data show CDR1 as DFQATT and CDR2 as SNEGSKA (reference sequence). After removal of 6 bases from V and 9 bases from J, the junction contained 16 bases not matched to a gene. This CDR3 has 15 residues. The CDR3 DNA sequence: TGCAGTGCCCCCCGTGGGGGGCAGGGGGCTCGGCCCCAGCATTTT. It specifies CSAPRGGQGARPQHF.

The gene calls are TRBV29-1 and TRBJ2-7, with 7 bases aligning to TRBD1. The CDR3 runs to 12 residues. Trimming cost V 8 bases and J 3 bases; bases outside gene matches: 7. Germline-derived CDR1 and CDR2 are SQVTM and ANQGSEA. The CDR3 region has the DNA TGCAGCCCTGGGGACAGACTCTACGAGCAGTACTTC. Its translation is CSPGDRLYEQYF.

The chain links TRBV16 to TRBJ1-5; 11 nucleotides line up with TRBD1. CDR3 length: 17 residues. V gave up 4 bases and J gave up 1 base; unmatched junction bases: 6. Germline CDR1 KGHSY, CDR2 FQNENV. CDR3 in amino acids: CASSRRTGGRSNQPQHF. The DNA for the CDR3 is TGTGCCAGCAGCCGGCGGACAGGGGGCAGAAGCAATCAGCCCCAGCATTTT.

This clonotype was observed at least ten times. Compared with germline, one end of the junction differs, possibly owing to a read error. The chain carries TRBV5-1 and TRBJ2-7, with D maybe TRBD1 (5 bases). Germline-derived CDR1 and CDR2 are SGHRS and YFSETQ. The length of the CDR3 is 13 residues. CDR3 DNA: TGTGCCAGCAGCTTAGCTAGGGGCTACGAGCAGTACTTC. The encoded protein is CASSLARGYEQYF.

The chain is built from TRBV20-1 and TRBJ1-1; TRBD1 matches 7 bases. CDR1 and CDR2 from the germline V gene are DFQATT and SNEGSKA (reference sequence). The CDR3 is 12 amino acids. The V gene end was trimmed by 6 bases and the J gene end by 5 bases; junction bases not matched to a gene: 6. CDR3 region: CSAGGGGTEAFF. The CDR3 DNA reads TGCAGTGCAGGAGGGGGCGGGACTGAAGCTTTCTTT.

This clonotype occurred a few times. V and J are TRBV2 and TRBJ2-5; either TRBD1 or TRBD2 may supply D (5 bases each). The CDR3 sequence is 14 residues long. V dropped 6 bases and J dropped 1 base, with 12 bases sitting between them. Per germline, CDR1 SNHLY and CDR2 FYNNEI. The CDR3: CASRGDEFQETQYF. CDR3 bases: TGTGCCAGCAGGGGGGACGAGTTCCAAGAGACCCAGTACTTC.